This TCR beta chain was recorded in a study of T-cell reconstitution after alpha-beta-depleted transplantation in children. Per germline, CDR1 MGHRA and CDR2 YSYEKL. The CDR3 spans 16 residues. J lost 4 bases, V lost 0 bases, and 6 bases had no gene match. TCRbeta library preparation incorporated unique molecular identifiers. One entry per CDR3 protein, called by TCRdb with MiXCR from the PCR reads. The sample lists 750,000 to 950,000 distinct CDR3 sequences, less than 20% occurring once. Sequences were derived from PBMCs, mostly from graft donor cells, sampled 360 days after TCRalphabeta/CD19-depleted stem cell transplant. This TCR came from a male patient younger than 18 who had a stem cell transplant for acute lymphoblastic leukemia, so the T cells may come from the graft donor. The rearrangement uses TRBV4-1 and TRBJ1-5, with TRBD1 identical over 7 bases. CDR3 sequence reads: CASSQEGTATNQPQHF. The CDR3 DNA reads TGCGCCAGCAGCCAAGAGGGGACAGCTACAAATCAGCCCCAGCATTTT.